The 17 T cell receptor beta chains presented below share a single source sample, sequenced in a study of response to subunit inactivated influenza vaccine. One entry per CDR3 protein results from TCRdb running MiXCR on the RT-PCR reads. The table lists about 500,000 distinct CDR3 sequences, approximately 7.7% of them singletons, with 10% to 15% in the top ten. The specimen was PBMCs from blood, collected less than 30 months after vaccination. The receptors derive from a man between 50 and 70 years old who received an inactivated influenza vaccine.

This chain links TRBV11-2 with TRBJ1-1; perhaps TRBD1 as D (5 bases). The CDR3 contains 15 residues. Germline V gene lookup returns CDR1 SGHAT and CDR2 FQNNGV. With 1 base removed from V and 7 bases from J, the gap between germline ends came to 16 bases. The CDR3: CASSLGTGAAGEAFF. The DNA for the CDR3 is TGTGCCAGCAGCTTAGGAACAGGCGCGGCGGGTGAAGCTTTCTTT.

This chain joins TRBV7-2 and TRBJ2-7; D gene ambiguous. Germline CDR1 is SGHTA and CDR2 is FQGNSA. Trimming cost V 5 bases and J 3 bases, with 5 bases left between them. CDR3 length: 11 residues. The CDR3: CASSNLYEQYF. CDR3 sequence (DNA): TGTGCCAGCAGCAACCTCTACGAGCAGTACTTC.

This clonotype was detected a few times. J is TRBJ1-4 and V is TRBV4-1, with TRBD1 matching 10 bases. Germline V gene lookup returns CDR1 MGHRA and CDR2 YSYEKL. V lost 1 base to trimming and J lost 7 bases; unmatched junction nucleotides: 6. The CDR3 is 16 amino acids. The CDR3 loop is CASSQGQGAGSEKLFF. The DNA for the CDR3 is TGCGCCAGCAGCCAAGGACAGGGGGCTGGATCTGAAAAACTGTTTTTT.

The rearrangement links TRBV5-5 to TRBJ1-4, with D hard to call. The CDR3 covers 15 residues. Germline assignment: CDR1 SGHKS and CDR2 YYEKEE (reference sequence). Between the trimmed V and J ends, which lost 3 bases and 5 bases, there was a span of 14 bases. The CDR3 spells CASSSLGGWNEKLFF. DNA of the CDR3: TGTGCCAGCAGCTCGCTCGGAGGGTGGAATGAAAAACTGTTTTTT.

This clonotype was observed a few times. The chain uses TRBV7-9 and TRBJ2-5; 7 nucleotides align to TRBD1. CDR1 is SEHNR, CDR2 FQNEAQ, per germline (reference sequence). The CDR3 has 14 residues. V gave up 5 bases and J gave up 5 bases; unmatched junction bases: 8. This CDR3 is CASSPTGVVETQYF. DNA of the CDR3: TGTGCCAGCAGCCCAACAGGGGTTGTTGAGACCCAGTACTTC.

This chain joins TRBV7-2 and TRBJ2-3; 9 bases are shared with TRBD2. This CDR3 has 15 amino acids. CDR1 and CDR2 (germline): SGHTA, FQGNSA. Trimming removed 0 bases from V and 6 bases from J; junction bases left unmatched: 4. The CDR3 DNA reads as TGTGCCAGCAGCTTAGCCGGGACTAGCTCCGATACGCAGTATTTT. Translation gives CASSLAGTSSDTQYF.

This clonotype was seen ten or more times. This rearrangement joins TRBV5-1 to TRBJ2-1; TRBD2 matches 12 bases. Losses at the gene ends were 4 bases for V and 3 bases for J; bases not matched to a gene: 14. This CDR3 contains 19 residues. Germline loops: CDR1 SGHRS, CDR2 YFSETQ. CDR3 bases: TGCGCCAGCAGCCGGACAATGACTAGCGGGGGCCCTCTCTACAATGAGCAGTTCTTC. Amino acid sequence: CASSRTMTSGGPLYNEQFF.

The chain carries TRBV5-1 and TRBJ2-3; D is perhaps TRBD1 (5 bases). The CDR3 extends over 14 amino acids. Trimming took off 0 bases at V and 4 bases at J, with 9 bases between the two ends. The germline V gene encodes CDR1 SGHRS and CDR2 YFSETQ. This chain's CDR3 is CASSLDRFPDTQYF. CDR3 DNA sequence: TGCGCCAGCAGCTTGGACAGGTTCCCAGATACGCAGTATTTT.

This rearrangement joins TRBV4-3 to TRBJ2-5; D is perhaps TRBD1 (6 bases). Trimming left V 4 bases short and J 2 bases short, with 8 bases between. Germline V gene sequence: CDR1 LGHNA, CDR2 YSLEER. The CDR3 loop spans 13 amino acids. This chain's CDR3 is CASSPQGQETQYF. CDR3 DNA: TGCGCCAGCAGCCCACAGGGTCAAGAGACCCAGTACTTC.

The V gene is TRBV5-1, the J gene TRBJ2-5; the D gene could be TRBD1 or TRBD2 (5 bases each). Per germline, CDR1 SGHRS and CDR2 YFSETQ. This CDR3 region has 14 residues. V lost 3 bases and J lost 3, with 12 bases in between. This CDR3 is CASSSRDGEETQYF. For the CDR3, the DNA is TGCGCCAGCAGCTCCCGGGACGGAGAAGAGACCCAGTACTTC.

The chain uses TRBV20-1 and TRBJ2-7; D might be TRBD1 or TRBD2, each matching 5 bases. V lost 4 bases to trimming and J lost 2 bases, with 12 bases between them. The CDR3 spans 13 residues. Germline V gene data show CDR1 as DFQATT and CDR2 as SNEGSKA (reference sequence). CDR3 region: CSATTGAAYEQYF. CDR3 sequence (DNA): TGCAGTGCTACTACCGGGGCTGCCTACGAGCAGTACTTC.

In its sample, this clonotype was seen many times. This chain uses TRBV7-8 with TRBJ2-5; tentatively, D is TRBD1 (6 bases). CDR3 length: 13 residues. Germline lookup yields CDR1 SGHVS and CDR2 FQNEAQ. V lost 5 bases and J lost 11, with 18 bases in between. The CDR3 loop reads CASSLLTDREQYF. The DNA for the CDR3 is TGTGCCAGCAGCCTACTAACGGACAGAGAACAGTACTTC.

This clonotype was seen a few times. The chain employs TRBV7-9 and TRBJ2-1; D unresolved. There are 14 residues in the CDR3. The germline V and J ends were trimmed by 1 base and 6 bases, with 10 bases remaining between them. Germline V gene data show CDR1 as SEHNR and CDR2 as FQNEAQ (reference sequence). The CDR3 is CASSLDGGGNEQFF. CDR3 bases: TGTGCCAGCAGCTTAGACGGTGGCGGCAATGAGCAGTTCTTC.

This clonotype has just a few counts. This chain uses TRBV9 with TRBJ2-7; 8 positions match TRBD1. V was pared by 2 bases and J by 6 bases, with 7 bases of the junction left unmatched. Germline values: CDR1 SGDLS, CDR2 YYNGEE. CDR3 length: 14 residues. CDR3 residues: CASSVWAGGGEQYF. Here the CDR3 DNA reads TGTGCCAGCAGCGTCTGGGCAGGGGGCGGCGAGCAGTACTTC.

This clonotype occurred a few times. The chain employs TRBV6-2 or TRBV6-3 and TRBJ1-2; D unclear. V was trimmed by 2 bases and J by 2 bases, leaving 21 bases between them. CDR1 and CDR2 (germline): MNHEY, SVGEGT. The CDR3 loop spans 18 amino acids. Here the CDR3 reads CASSYVQITIMVNYGYTF. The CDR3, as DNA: TGTGCCAGCAGTTACGTACAGATCACTATCATGGTCAACTATGGCTACACCTTC.

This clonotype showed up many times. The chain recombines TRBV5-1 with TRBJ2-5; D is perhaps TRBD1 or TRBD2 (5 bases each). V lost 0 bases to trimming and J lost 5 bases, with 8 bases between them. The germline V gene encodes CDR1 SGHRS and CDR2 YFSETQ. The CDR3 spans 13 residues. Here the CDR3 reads CASSLEGDETQYF. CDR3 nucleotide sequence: TGCGCCAGCAGCTTGGAAGGGGACGAGACCCAGTACTTC.

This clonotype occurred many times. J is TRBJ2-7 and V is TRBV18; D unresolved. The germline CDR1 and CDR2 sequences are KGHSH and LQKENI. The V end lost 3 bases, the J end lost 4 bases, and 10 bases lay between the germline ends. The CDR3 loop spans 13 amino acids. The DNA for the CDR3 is TGTGCCAGCTCACCCCCACACCTTTACGAGCAGTACTTC. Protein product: CASSPPHLYEQYF. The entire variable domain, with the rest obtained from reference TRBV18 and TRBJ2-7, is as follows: NAGVMQNPRHLVRRRGQEARLRCSPMKGHSHVYWYRQLPEEGLKFMVYLQKENIIDESGMPKERFSAEFPKEGPSILRIQQVVRGDSAAYFCASSPPHLYEQYFGPGTRLTVT.